This note documents a single TCR beta chain sequence. No antigen is known for it. The data were taken from a study of glioma-infiltrating T cells after dendritic cell vaccination. Study-wide points: No direct clonality-survival link was found; a diverse polyclonal response may matter.

Germline CDR1 reads SGHKS; CDR2 reads YYEKEE (reference sequence). The CDR3 length is 16 residues. The ends were cut back, 0 bases at V and 6 bases at J, with 13 bases in the middle. TCRB CDR3 was amplified from 2 ug genomic DNA or less. The primer mix had 60 V beta and 13 J beta primers. Measured with immunoSEQ multiplex PCR; TCRdb has only the in-frame clones, and not every one. The sample shows about 82,000 clones, roughly 89% of them seen only once. This sequence joins TRBV5-5 and TRBJ1-6, with a weak D call TRBD1 (5 bases). This clonotype originated in a human donor with glioblastoma. The material sequenced was blood, taken before dendritic cell vaccination. The CDR3 sequence: CASSLGRGSANSPLHF. For the CDR3, the DNA is TGTGCCAGCAGCTTGGGCCGGGGGTCCGCTAATTCACCCCTCCACTTT.